Shown below are 29 T cell receptor beta chains from a single sample sequenced in a study of blood T cell repertoires in COVID-19. Data came from immunoSEQ multiplex PCR; TCRdb stores just in-frame clones and leaves some out. The sample lists roughly 230,000 clones, nearly 90% occurring once. Sequencing was carried out using peripheral blood. These receptors were obtained from a woman in her forties who had recovered from COVID-19.

J is TRBJ1-5 and V is TRBV19; 7 nucleotides agree with TRBD1. Germline values: CDR1 LNHDA, CDR2 SQIVND (reference sequence). V lost 3 bases to trimming and J lost 7 bases; unmatched junction nucleotides: 6. The CDR3 consists of 14 residues. The CDR3 is CASSIRQGGQPQHF. For the CDR3, the DNA is TGTGCCAGTAGTATCCGACAGGGAGGCCAGCCCCAGCATTTT.

V usage is TRBV18 and J usage is TRBJ2-5; weak D call: TRBD1 (5 bases). CDR1 is KGHSH, CDR2 LQKENI, per germline. CDR3 size: 13 residues. V was shortened by 2 bases and J by 5 bases, with 9 bases between the two germline ends. The DNA for the CDR3 is TGTGCCAGCTCACCAGGGGCGCGGGAGACCCAGTACTTC. This codes for CASSPGARETQYF.

CDR3 sequence reads: CASSDLPSGQLRNEQFF. CDR3 DNA sequence: TGTGCCAGCAGCGACCTCCCGAGCGGGCAACTTCGCAATGAGCAGTTCTTC. The rearrangement joins TRBV5-4 to TRBJ2-1; TRBD2 is a possible D gene (6 bases). CDR3 length equals 17 residues. Germline V gene data show CDR1 as SGHNT and CDR2 as YYREEE (reference sequence). Trimming shortened V by 4 bases and J by 6 bases, and 23 bases separated the two germline ends. The full variable domain, with the rest looked up from reference TRBV5-4 and TRBJ2-1, is ETGVTQSPTHLIKTRGQQVTLRCSSQSGHNTVSWYQQALGQGPQFIFQYYREEENGRGNFPPRFSGLQFPNYSSELNVNALELDDSALYLCASSDLPSGQLRNEQFFGPGTRLTVL.

The chain combines TRBV9 with TRBJ1-2; 7 nucleotides align to TRBD1. CDR1 and CDR2 from the germline V gene are SGDLS and YYNGEE. This CDR3 is built from 16 residues. Trimming cost V 2 bases and J 2 bases; bases outside gene matches: 9. CDR3 nucleotides: TGTGCCAGCAGCGTGGACCGACAGGGCGCGAACTATGGCTACACCTTC. It encodes CASSVDRQGANYGYTF.

This clone was counted a single time. The chain is built from TRBV19 and TRBJ2-1; possible D gene TRBD2, 5 bases. This CDR3 comprises 15 residues. The ends were cut back, 5 bases at V and 4 bases at J, with 15 bases in the middle. Germline V gene data show CDR1 as LNHDA and CDR2 as SQIVND (reference sequence). The CDR3 DNA is TGTGCCAGTAGTCCCCTGGGGAGAGGGTACAATGAGCAGTTCTTC. Its protein is CASSPLGRGYNEQFF.

V usage is TRBV19 and J usage is TRBJ1-1, with D tentatively TRBD1 (6 bases). The CDR3 runs to 12 residues. In germline, CDR1 is LNHDA, CDR2 SQIVND (reference sequence). Trimming removed 7 bases from V and 8 bases from J, with 14 bases in between. CDR3 sequence reads: CASTRGQREAFF. CDR3 sequence (DNA): TGTGCCAGTACTCGTGGACAGCGCGAAGCTTTCTTT.

The chain joins TRBV6-6 to TRBJ1-1; TRBD1 aligns across 7 bases. J was trimmed by 7 bases and V by 10 bases; bases with no gene match: 9. CDR3 length: 12 amino acids. Germline V gene data show CDR1 as MNHNY and CDR2 as SVGAGI (reference sequence). The CDR3 loop reads CAIMTGSLEAFF. CDR3 bases: TGTGCCATCATGACAGGGTCCCTTGAAGCTTTCTTT.

The chain employs TRBV6-2 or TRBV6-3 and TRBJ2-7, with D maybe TRBD2 (5 bases). In germline, CDR1 is MNHEY, CDR2 SVGEGT. The CDR3 runs 13 residues. Trimming left V 2 bases short and J 5 bases short, with 10 bases between. In nucleotides, the CDR3 is TGTGCCAGCAGTTACGGCGGGCTTGACGAGCAGTACGTC. Translating gives CASSYGGLDEQYV.

V and J are TRBV5-1 and TRBJ2-2, with TRBD1 identical over 12 bases. Germline assignment: CDR1 SGHRS and CDR2 YFSETQ. The CDR3 runs to 17 residues. V was clipped by 2 bases and J by 3 bases; unmatched bases: 5. CDR3 DNA: TGCGCCAGCAGCTTCCCCGGGACAGGGGGCTACACCGGGGAGCTGTTTTTT. It translates to CASSFPGTGGYTGELFF. Full variable domain (rest looked up from reference TRBV5-1 and TRBJ2-2): KAGVTQTPRYLIKTRGQQVTLSCSPISGHRSVSWYQQTPGQGLQFLFEYFSETQRNKGNFPGRFSGRQFSNSRSEMNVSTLELGDSALYLCASSFPGTGGYTGELFFGEGSRLTVL.

The rearrangement joins TRBV4-1 to TRBJ2-3; 9 bases are shared with TRBD2. CDR3 size: 20 residues. Looked up from germline, CDR1 is MGHRA and CDR2 is YSYEKL. V lost 2 bases and J lost 0; bases outside the gene matches: 15. The CDR3 nucleotides are TGCGCCAGCAGCCAAAGATCTCGCGGGGGGGCGCCGCTAAGCACAGATACGCAGTATTTT. Translated: CASSQRSRGGAPLSTDTQYF.

This clone has a single count. The rearrangement joins TRBV6-5 to TRBJ1-6, with 8 bases lining up with TRBD1. V lost 0 bases, J lost 7 bases, and 5 bases stayed unmatched. CDR1 and CDR2 from the germline V gene are MNHEY and SVGAGI. The CDR3 runs to 16 residues. CDR3 region: CASSYSRWTGNSPLHF. The DNA of the CDR3 is TGTGCCAGCAGTTACTCGAGATGGACAGGGAATTCACCCCTCCACTTT.

The V and J genes are TRBV27 and TRBJ1-2; unclear D gene. Germline-derived CDR1 and CDR2 are MNHEY and SMNVEV (reference sequence). Trimming removed 1 base at V and 4 bases at J, with 10 bases between. This CDR3 contains 14 residues. CDR3 region: CASSLYKGGYGYTF. CDR3 nucleotides: TGTGCCAGCAGTTTATATAAGGGAGGCTATGGCTACACCTTC.

The gene calls are TRBV7-9 and TRBJ1-4; maybe TRBD1 (6 bases). The CDR3 runs to 14 residues. V was cut by 7 bases and J by 6 bases, with 15 bases left in between. CDR1 and CDR2 (germline): SEHNR, FQNEAQ (reference sequence). The CDR3 here is CASNLGRGDEKLFF. DNA of the CDR3: TGTGCCAGCAACCTGGGGAGGGGGGATGAAAAACTGTTTTTT. Based on the CDR3 plus reference TRBV7-9 and TRBJ1-4, the full variable domain is DTGVSQNPRHKITKRGQNVTFRCDPISEHNRLYWYRQTLGQGPEFLTYFQNEAQLEKSRLLSDRFSAERPKGSFSTLEIQRTEQGDSAMYLCASNLGRGDEKLFFGSGTQLSVL.

A single count supports this clone. The gene calls are TRBV5-8 and TRBJ2-2, with 7 bases aligning to TRBD1. The germline V gene has CDR1 SGHTS and CDR2 YDEGEE. This CDR3 spans 15 amino acids. The ends lost 4 bases at V and 3 bases at J; junction bases unmatched: 6. The CDR3 DNA reads as TGTGCCAGCAGCCCCAGACAGGGCTACACCGGGGAGCTGTTTTTT. It specifies CASSPRQGYTGELFF.

The chain couples TRBV11-3 to TRBJ1-1; the match to TRBD1 covers 7 bases. With 4 bases clipped from V and 6 bases from J, the junction kept 11 bases outside the gene matches. The germline V gene encodes CDR1 SGHNT and CDR2 YENEEA. The CDR3 contains 15 residues. This chain's CDR3 is CASSSRDRDSSEAFF. The CDR3 coding sequence is TGTGCCAGCAGCTCCCGGGACAGAGACTCTTCTGAAGCTTTCTTT.

In its sample, this clone was seen once. J is TRBJ2-1 and V is TRBV6-5; D unresolved. CDR1 MNHEY and CDR2 SVGAGI come from the germline V gene. This CDR3 is 11 amino acids long. Trimming removed 5 bases at V and 5 bases at J, with 4 bases between. The CDR3 DNA sequence: TGTGCCAGCAGTCTCGACAATGAGCAGTTCTTC. Translated: CASSLDNEQFF.

The chain recombines TRBV3-1 (or the pseudogene TRBV3-2) with TRBJ1-4; D is perhaps TRBD1 (6 bases). Per germline, CDR1 LGHDT and CDR2 YNNKEL (reference sequence). CDR3 length equals 14 residues. V was pared by 6 bases and J by 6 bases, with 14 bases between. The CDR3 region has the DNA TGTGCCAGCAGTCAACAGGGCGGGGATGAAAAACTGTTTTTT. Translating it yields CASSQQGGDEKLFF.

The rearrangement links TRBV28 to TRBJ2-7, with D perhaps matching TRBD2 (5 bases). Trimming took 4 bases from V and 7 from J, leaving 14 bases between them. The germline V gene has CDR1 MDHEN and CDR2 SYDVKM. There are 13 residues in the CDR3. The DNA for the CDR3 is TGTGCCAGCAGTTACGAAACGGGCGGGGAGCAGTACGTC. It codes for CASSYETGGEQYV.

The chain uses TRBV30 and TRBJ2-5; 9 nucleotides line up with TRBD1. Germline V lookup: CDR1 GTSNPN, CDR2 SVGIG (reference sequence). The V segment lost 3 bases and the J segment 5 bases; nucleotides outside the gene matches: 4. CDR3 length: 13 residues. In DNA, the CDR3 is TGTGCCTGGAGGGTAACAGGGGGCGAGACCCAGTACTTC. Protein product: CAWRVTGGETQYF. Filled out from reference TRBV30 and TRBJ2-5, the complete variable domain reads SQTIHQWPATLVQPVGSPLSLECTVEGTSNPNLYWYRQAAGRGLQLLFYSVGIGQISSEVPQNLSASRPQDRQFILSSKKLLLSDSGFYLCAWRVTGGETQYFGPGTRLLVL.

As for this clone: Other DNA sequences in this sample translate to the same CDR3. CDR3 loop: CASSLTGGTEAFF. Written as DNA, the CDR3 is TGCGCCAGCAGCTTGACAGGGGGCACTGAAGCTTTCTTT. The chain couples TRBV5-1 to TRBJ1-1; 8 bases fit TRBD1. CDR3 size: 13 residues. CDR1 and CDR2 from the germline V gene are SGHRS and YFSETQ. The junction had 0 bases not matched to a gene; V was cut back by 1 base and J by 4 bases.

DNA for the CDR3: TGTGCCAGCAGTTACTCAACCAGAAAAGAGACCCAGTACTTC. It is translated as CASSYSTRKETQYF. The chain recombines TRBV6-2 or TRBV6-3 with TRBJ2-5; D is unresolved. The CDR3 spans 14 residues. The germline V gene has CDR1 MNHEY and CDR2 SVGEGT. Trimming pared 0 bases from V and 3 bases from J, leaving 8 bases between.

The rearrangement uses TRBV7-2 and TRBJ1-4, with D possibly TRBD1 on 5 matching bases. The CDR3 is 15 residues long. The V and J ends lost 3 bases and 6 bases respectively, with 14 bases between them. From germline, CDR1 is SGHTA and CDR2 FQGNSA. The CDR3 DNA follows: TGTGCCAGCAGCTTCAGGGTTCAACGGGATGAAAAACTGTTTTTT. Residues: CASSFRVQRDEKLFF.

The chain links TRBV3-1 (or the pseudogene TRBV3-2) to TRBJ2-1; no firm D call. The V gene's germline CDR1 is LGHDT and CDR2 YNNKEL (reference sequence). Trimming took off 1 base at V and 4 bases at J, with 8 bases between the two ends. CDR3 length: 14 residues. CDR3 nucleotides: TGTGCCAGCAGCCAAGCGGGTTTTTACAATGAGCAGTTCTTC. Protein sequence: CASSQAGFYNEQFF.

As to this clone: The junction differs from germline at one of its ends, possibly a read error. This sequence joins TRBV7-7 and TRBJ2-5; possible D gene TRBD1, 7 bases. CDR1 and CDR2 (germline): SSHAT, FNYEAQ (reference sequence). The CDR3 sequence is 14 residues long. The CDR3 DNA sequence: TGTGCCAGCAGCTTAGGCGGGACAGAAGAGGCCCAGTACTTC. It specifies CASSLGGTEEAQYF.

The CDR3: CASMYRGYGTEAFF. The CDR3, as DNA: TGTGCCAGCATGTATCGGGGATACGGCACTGAAGCTTTCTTT. The chain is built from TRBV11-3 and TRBJ1-1; D uncertain. The germline CDR1 and CDR2 sequences are SGHNT and YENEEA. Trimming cost V 7 bases and J 4 bases, with 16 bases left between them. The CDR3 is made up of 14 amino acids.

This clone was seen once. The chain recombines TRBV7-9 with TRBJ1-2, with TRBD1 matching 7 bases. Trimming cost V 8 bases and J 6 bases; bases outside gene matches: 6. CDR3 length equals 12 residues. The germline gives CDR1 SEHNR, CDR2 FQNEAQ (reference sequence). The CDR3 bases are TGTGCCAGCTCGGAGGGGGCGGATGGCTACACCTTC. Encoded protein: CASSEGADGYTF.

The sample holds one count of this clone. The chain carries TRBV6-5 and TRBJ1-2; 8 nucleotides match TRBD1. V trimming: 5 bases; J trimming: 2 bases; junction bases outside the gene matches: 7. In germline, CDR1 is MNHEY, CDR2 SVGAGI. The CDR3 length is 15 residues. The CDR3 is CASSRGQGMNYGYTF. DNA of the CDR3: TGTGCCAGCAGTAGAGGACAGGGAATGAACTATGGCTACACCTTC.

The chain links TRBV24-1 to TRBJ2-2, with 7 bases lining up with TRBD2. J lost 9 bases, V lost 5 bases, and 11 bases had no gene match. The length of the CDR3 is 15 residues. CDR1 is KGHDR and CDR2 is SFDVKD in the germline V gene. CDR3 residues: CATSGTGLDLRELFF. The CDR3 DNA reads TGTGCCACCAGTGGGACTGGACTAGATCTCAGGGAGCTGTTTTTT.

The genes are TRBV3-1 (or the pseudogene TRBV3-2) and TRBJ2-4; TRBD1 matches at 7 bases. V shed 7 bases and J 8 bases; nucleotides not matched to a gene: 14. This CDR3 has 15 amino acids. CDR1 and CDR2 from the germline V gene are LGHDT and YNNKEL (reference sequence). The CDR3 bases are TGTGCCAGCACCTCTACTGGGGACAGTGAGCACATTCAGTACTTC. Encoded protein: CASTSTGDSEHIQYF.